The 20 T cell receptor beta chains below all came from one sample that was sequenced in a study of cytomegalovirus exposure and HLA in healthy donors (TCRdb year 2017). Library preparation used the immunoSEQ multiplex PCR assay. The multiplex PCR relied on a mix of 60 forward primers for TCR Vbeta segments and 13 reverse primers for TCR Jbeta segments. Not all clones reach the TCRdb copy of this immuneACCESS table, which keeps in-frame sequences only. Checked studies attribute under half of the gap to unresolved V genes and leave the rest unexplained. Across this sample there are roughly 220,000 clones, with more than 60% seen only once. About 1.7% of the sample comes from the top ten. Material for sequencing was PBMCs. These receptors originate from a man aged 45 to 65 in good health and CMV-seronegative.

This clone has a handful of counts. This sequence joins TRBV5-6 and TRBJ1-1; D not certain. Trimming stripped 0 bases from V and 3 bases from J, with 6 bases between. Germline assignment: CDR1 SGHDT and CDR2 YYEEEE. There are 13 residues in the CDR3. The CDR3 region is CASSLAGYTEAFF. CDR3 in DNA: TGTGCCAGCAGCTTGGCGGGGTACACTGAAGCTTTCTTT.

This clone was observed a handful of times. This chain uses TRBV5-1 with TRBJ1-5; a weak D match, TRBD1 (6 bases). Germline V gene data show CDR1 as SGHRS and CDR2 as YFSETQ. CDR3 length: 13 residues. The V gene lost 4 bases and the J gene lost 5 bases, with 10 bases spanning the gap. The CDR3 sequence is CASSPEGDQPQHF. The CDR3 region has the DNA TGCGCCAGCAGCCCAGAGGGGGATCAGCCCCAGCATTTT.

The rearrangement links TRBV18 to TRBJ1-5; D is possibly TRBD1 (6 bases). Trimming shortened V by 6 bases and J by 5 bases, and 11 bases separated the two germline ends. The CDR3 contains 13 residues. The germline V gene encodes CDR1 KGHSH and CDR2 LQKENI. CDR3 in DNA: TGTGCCAGCTCGCAACAGGGATATCAGCCCCAGCATTTT. Amino acids: CASSQQGYQPQHF.

CDR3 residues: CASSTRTGNEQYF. For the CDR3, the DNA is TGTGCCAGCAGTACCCGGACAGGTAACGAGCAGTACTTC. The chain couples TRBV2 to TRBJ2-7; TRBD1 agrees at 7 bases. The CDR3 sequence is 13 residues long. Per germline, CDR1 SNHLY and CDR2 FYNNEI. Losses at the gene ends were 5 bases for V and 5 bases for J; bases not matched to a gene: 6.

The rearrangement uses TRBV5-5 and TRBJ2-7, with D possibly being TRBD2 (5 bases). The CDR3 has 15 residues. In germline, CDR1 is SGHKS, CDR2 YYEKEE (reference sequence). V dropped 1 base and J dropped 2 bases, with 13 bases sitting between them. The CDR3 DNA sequence: TGTGCCAGCAGCTTGTCCCCCGGACTGACCTACGAGCAGTACTTC. This gives the protein CASSLSPGLTYEQYF.

The V call is TRBV7-3, the J call TRBJ2-3, with a weak D call TRBD2 (6 bases). Germline CDR1 and CDR2: SGHTA and FQGTGA. The V end lost 1 base, the J end lost 4 bases, and 9 bases lay between the germline ends. The CDR3 totals 14 residues. DNA of the CDR3: TGTGCCAGCAGCTTAAATCCTAGCGCAGATACGCAGTATTTT. Translation: CASSLNPSADTQYF.

V is TRBV27 and J is TRBJ2-5, with D possibly TRBD1 on 5 matching bases. CDR3 length: 15 amino acids. Per germline, CDR1 MNHEY and CDR2 SMNVEV (reference sequence). The V end was cut by 2 bases, the J end by 1 base, with 11 bases between. CDR3 sequence: CASSLIGRVQETQYF. CDR3 coding DNA: TGTGCCAGCAGTTTAATTGGCAGGGTCCAAGAGACCCAGTACTTC.

The genes are TRBV29-1 and TRBJ2-5; weak D call: TRBD1 (6 bases). This CDR3 comprises 14 residues. Germline lookup yields CDR1 SQVTM and CDR2 ANQGSEA. V was clipped by 7 bases and J by 0 bases, with 15 bases between them. This CDR3 is CSAPDRSYQETQYF. CDR3 in DNA: TGCAGCGCCCCGGACAGATCGTACCAAGAGACCCAGTACTTC.

In this sample, this clone turned up a few times. V gene TRBV28 combines with J gene TRBJ2-7; 12 nucleotides agree with TRBD2. Germline assignment: CDR1 MDHEN and CDR2 SYDVKM. CDR3 length equals 17 residues. The V and J ends lost 5 bases and 12 bases, in that order; junction bases with no gene match: 20. The CDR3 loop reads CASSTRETTSGRLLAYF. The CDR3 DNA sequence: TGTGCCAGCAGTACCCGTGAGACCACTAGCGGGAGGCTCCTTGCGTACTTC.

The rearrangement joins TRBV7-3 to TRBJ2-1; possible D gene TRBD1, 5 bases. This CDR3 spans 13 amino acids. The V and J ends lost 3 bases and 6 bases respectively, with 9 bases between them. Germline values: CDR1 SGHTA, CDR2 FQGTGA. The CDR3 bases are TGTGCCAGCAGCTTCGGAACAGGCAATGAGCAGTTCTTC. It codes for CASSFGTGNEQFF.

The CDR3 nucleotides read TGTGCCAGCAGGCTGGGCGGGCTAGCGGGAGTAGGTACGCAGTATTTT. It yields the protein CASRLGGLAGVGTQYF. The chain carries TRBV28 and TRBJ2-3; TRBD2 aligns across 10 bases. Germline CDR1 MDHEN, CDR2 SYDVKM. The CDR3 contains 16 residues. V dropped 6 bases and J dropped 8; count of bases not matched to a gene: 14.

Note on this clone: Other DNA sequences in the same sample also yield this CDR3. This chain connects TRBV28 to TRBJ1-1; 9 positions match TRBD1. Germline loops: CDR1 MDHEN, CDR2 SYDVKM. CDR3 length: 14 residues. After removal of 6 bases from V and 5 bases from J, the junction contained 7 bases not matched to a gene. The CDR3 here is CASSPGTGRTEAFF. The CDR3 DNA is TGTGCCAGCAGCCCTGGGACAGGGAGGACTGAAGCTTTCTTT.

The chain couples TRBV4-1 to TRBJ2-7, with 10 bases identical to TRBD2. Trimming removed 1 base from V and 6 bases from J; junction bases left unmatched: 3. This CDR3 region has 14 residues. The germline CDR1 and CDR2 sequences are MGHRA and YSYEKL. The CDR3 DNA is TGCGCCAGCAGCCAAGTTCTAGCGGGAGTCGAGCAGTACTTC. Amino acids: CASSQVLAGVEQYF.

The chain combines TRBV19 with TRBJ1-1; the D gene is possibly TRBD1 (5 bases). CDR1 LNHDA and CDR2 SQIVND come from the germline V gene (reference sequence). CDR3 size: 16 residues. V was shortened by 0 bases and J by 0 bases, with 11 bases between the two germline ends. CDR3 region: CASSIEGTGLNTEAFF. The CDR3 DNA reads as TGTGCCAGTAGTATAGAGGGTACAGGATTGAACACTGAAGCTTTCTTT.

In its sample, this clone was seen once. The chain uses TRBV27 and TRBJ2-1; 8 bases are a match to TRBD2. With 0 bases clipped from V and 0 bases from J, the junction kept 16 bases outside the gene matches. The CDR3 covers 21 residues. Germline V lookup: CDR1 MNHEY, CDR2 SMNVEV (reference sequence). The CDR3 bases are TGTGCCAGCAGTTTATCGAGGGAAAGGCTAGCGGGTTTGCCCTCCTACAATGAGCAGTTCTTC. Translation: CASSLSRERLAGLPSYNEQFF.

CDR3 loop: CASRPTGTGPYEQYF. The CDR3 nucleotides read TGTGCCAGCAGGCCCACCGGGACAGGACCCTACGAGCAGTACTTC. The chain links TRBV6-1 to TRBJ2-7; TRBD1 aligns across 8 bases. CDR1 and CDR2 (germline): MNHNS, SASEGT. J lost 2 bases, V lost 6 bases, and 9 bases had no gene match. This CDR3 has 15 residues.

The V and J genes are TRBV28 and TRBJ1-1, with no clear D. The CDR3 loop spans 15 amino acids. Trimming pared 1 base from V and 7 bases from J, leaving 16 bases between. The V gene's germline CDR1 is MDHEN and CDR2 SYDVKM. CDR3 bases: TGTGCCAGCAGTTTATCGTTGCCCGGCGGGCGTGAAGCTTTCTTT. Protein: CASSLSLPGGREAFF.

V usage is TRBV7-8 and J usage is TRBJ1-1, with 8 bases lining up with TRBD1. This CDR3 has 16 residues. Unmatched junction bases numbered 11, after V lost 6 bases and J lost 2 bases. Germline V gives CDR1 SGHVS, CDR2 FQNEAQ. CDR3 bases: TGTGCCAGCAGGGCTCCCCAGGGGGCAAGAAACACTGAAGCTTTCTTT. Its translation is CASRAPQGARNTEAFF.

The V and J genes are TRBV7-2 and TRBJ2-1; D unclear. CDR3 length: 11 amino acids. Deletions cut 11 bases from V and 6 bases from J, with 11 bases between. CDR1 SGHTA and CDR2 FQGNSA come from the germline V gene. CDR3 nucleotide sequence: TGTGCCTCCACGACGGGCAATGAGCAGTTCTTC. Protein: CASTTGNEQFF.

The chain links TRBV7-8 to TRBJ2-5, with TRBD2 identical over 12 bases. Judging by the DNA end, TRBJ2-7 fits better; the J call may be wrong. The CDR3 has 18 amino acids. Per the germline V gene, CDR1 is SGHVS and CDR2 is FQNEAQ. CDR3 loop: CASSFGRVLAGGVYEQYF. For the CDR3, the DNA is TGTGCCAGCAGCTTCGGGCGGGTGCTAGCGGGAGGGGTTTACGAGCAGTACTTC.